Reported below is one TCR beta chain. What it binds is unknown. A single record per CDR3 protein comes from TCRdb applying MiXCR to the reads. The sample consists of hundreds of thousands of distinct CDR3 sequences, about 39% of them appearing once. The sample is drawn from a study of T cell repertoires in cytomegalovirus infection. The overall study: CMV infection plus the matching HLA type was flagged by public TCR beta signatures.

Study-level points and caveats: Clonotypes of TCR beta that were HLA-C-restricted and CMV-specific dominated the ex vivo response.

The V and J ends lost 3 bases and 6 bases respectively, with 18 bases between them. The CDR3 extends over 17 amino acids. The germline V gene has CDR1 WSHSY and CDR2 SAAADI. The receptor was isolated from a human donor in good health (CMV status not recorded). Some clones in this sample may be carry-over from other donors' samples. This rearrangement joins TRBV10-2 to TRBJ1-6; D call uncertain. This specimen was cultured PBMCs, taken from culture after CMV antigen stimulation. In DNA form, the CDR3 reads TGCGCCAGCAGTGAAGTACAGAACCGCCAGACTAATTCACCCCTCCACTTT. This encodes CASSEVQNRQTNSPLHF.